Listed here are 16 T cell receptor beta chains from one sample, sequenced in a study of blood T cell repertoires in COVID-19 (dated by TCRdb to 2018 to 2020). The library was prepared using the immunoSEQ multiplex PCR assay. The table was pulled from immuneACCESS by TCRdb, which kept in-frame rearrangements only. Such tables lose some clones; where checked, under half of the loss comes from unresolved V genes, and the rest has no known cause. The sample includes some 76,000 clones, with roughly 87% observed a single time. The ten largest clones take up around 10% of the sample. The source material was peripheral blood. The receptors originated from a man in his forties or fifties with acute or convalescent COVID-19.

The rearrangement links TRBV28 to TRBJ1-1; 7 nucleotides line up with TRBD1. The J segment lost 1 base and the V segment lost 6 bases, leaving 5 bases of the junction unmatched. Per the germline V gene, CDR1 is MDHEN and CDR2 is SYDVKM. The CDR3 totals 14 residues. CDR3 region: CASRWTGTNTEAFF. In DNA form, the CDR3 reads TGTGCCAGCAGGTGGACAGGCACGAACACTGAAGCTTTCTTT.

The gene calls are TRBV6-5 and TRBJ1-1; a possible D gene is TRBD1 (6 bases). The CDR3 runs 15 residues. Germline CDR1 reads MNHEY; CDR2 reads SVGAGI. With 6 bases removed from V and 0 bases from J, the gap between germline ends came to 14 bases. In DNA form, the CDR3 reads TGTGCCAGCAGGGCAGGGGCCCAAATGAACACTGAAGCTTTCTTT. This encodes CASRAGAQMNTEAFF.

The chain uses TRBV6-4 and TRBJ2-3; D not resolved. The CDR3 extends over 15 amino acids. In germline, CDR1 is MRHNA, CDR2 SNTAGT. Trimming took 7 bases from V and 0 from J, leaving 14 bases between them. In nucleotides, the CDR3 is TGTGCCAGCAATCCTGACACATCTAGCACAGATACGCAGTATTTT. Translating gives CASNPDTSSTDTQYF.

Only a few counts were recorded for this clone. The rearrangement links TRBV18 to TRBJ1-1; D possibly corresponds to TRBD1 (5 bases). CDR1 KGHSH and CDR2 LQKENI come from the germline V gene. V was trimmed by 0 bases and J by 4 bases, leaving 12 bases between them. The CDR3 is 15 residues long. This chain's CDR3 is CASSPPLGGSTEAFF. The CDR3 DNA is TGTGCCAGCTCACCACCGCTCGGGGGGTCCACTGAAGCTTTCTTT.

The chain couples TRBV19 to TRBJ1-2, with 7 bases lining up with TRBD1. V shed 5 bases and J 2 bases; nucleotides not matched to a gene: 8. The germline V gene encodes CDR1 LNHDA and CDR2 SQIVND (reference sequence). This CDR3 spans 15 amino acids. CDR3 loop: CASSPSSGQNYGYTF. The CDR3 DNA follows: TGTGCCAGTAGTCCTTCATCGGGACAGAACTATGGCTACACCTTC.

The chain combines TRBV7-9 with TRBJ1-1, with a weak D call TRBD1 (6 bases). There are 16 residues in the CDR3. Germline assignment: CDR1 SEHNR and CDR2 FQNEAQ (reference sequence). V shed 4 bases and J shed 2 bases, with 17 bases lying between them. The CDR3 spells CASSSRTDPGNTEAFF. CDR3 nucleotides: TGTGCCAGCAGCTCGCGGACAGACCCAGGTAACACTGAAGCTTTCTTT.

This rearrangement joins TRBV11-2 to TRBJ2-2; TRBD2 matches 11 bases. The CDR3 sequence is 18 residues long. Germline loops: CDR1 SGHAT, CDR2 FQNNGV. J gave up 7 bases and V 2 bases, and 12 bases lay outside the gene matches. The CDR3 loop is CASSLFFGTSGGSGELFF. For the CDR3, the DNA is TGTGCCAGCAGCTTATTTTTTGGGACTAGCGGCGGGAGCGGGGAGCTGTTTTTT.

The CDR3 protein is CAWSGGVPSRGNNSPLHF. The CDR3, as DNA: TGTGCCTGGAGTGGTGGGGTACCCAGCAGGGGCAATAATTCACCCCTCCACTTT. V usage is TRBV30 and J usage is TRBJ1-6, with a possible D match to TRBD1 (6 bases). V dropped 1 base and J dropped 5 bases, with 21 bases sitting between them. The CDR3 runs to 18 residues. Germline V CDR1 and CDR2: GTSNPN, SVGIG (reference sequence).

This chain links TRBV7-8 with TRBJ1-3; 8 bases align to TRBD1. V trimming: 1 base; J trimming: 0 bases; junction bases outside the gene matches: 17. Germline V lookup: CDR1 SGHVS, CDR2 FQNEAQ. CDR3 length equals 21 residues. Here the CDR3 reads CASSLEASRGLRPTSGNTIYF. In DNA, the CDR3 is TGTGCCAGCAGCTTAGAAGCTTCCAGGGGGCTTCGCCCCACCTCTGGAAACACCATATATTTT.

The CDR3 is CASSGTSGGASEQFF. The DNA for the CDR3 is TGTGCCAGCAGCGGGACTAGCGGGGGGGCGAGTGAGCAGTTCTTC. V is TRBV11-2 and J is TRBJ2-1; 16 bases fit TRBD2. The CDR3 is 15 amino acids. Looked up from germline, CDR1 is SGHAT and CDR2 is FQNNGV. V lost 5 bases, J lost 9 bases, and 4 bases stayed unmatched.

This chain links TRBV7-9 with TRBJ1-2; tentative D call: TRBD1 (6 bases). Looked up from germline, CDR1 is SEHNR and CDR2 is FQNEAQ (reference sequence). Trimming removed 8 bases from V and 5 bases from J, with 9 bases in between. This CDR3 spans 11 amino acids. The CDR3: CASGGAYGYTF. As DNA, the CDR3 is TGTGCCAGCGGGGGCGCTTATGGCTACACCTTC. Combining the CDR3 with reference TRBV7-9 and TRBJ1-2 gives the whole variable domain DTGVSQNPRHKITKRGQNVTFRCDPISEHNRLYWYRQTLGQGPEFLTYFQNEAQLEKSRLLSDRFSAERPKGSFSTLEIQRTEQGDSAMYLCASGGAYGYTFGSGTRLTVV.

V and J are TRBV6-2 or TRBV6-3 and TRBJ1-1; D remains unclear. CDR3 length: 14 amino acids. Trimming removed 4 bases from V and 0 bases from J, with 9 bases in between. Per the germline V gene, CDR1 is MNHEY and CDR2 is SVGEGT. CDR3 in DNA: TGTGCCAGCAGTTGGGCAGGTTTGAACACTGAAGCTTTCTTT. It translates to CASSWAGLNTEAFF.

The gene calls are TRBV7-3 and TRBJ1-6; a possible D gene is TRBD1 (5 bases). The V end was cut by 5 bases, the J end by 7 bases, with 9 bases between. This CDR3 region has 13 residues. Germline V gives CDR1 SGHTA, CDR2 FQGTGA. The CDR3 here is CASSGNRNSPLHF. DNA for the CDR3: TGTGCCAGCAGCGGAAACAGGAATTCACCCCTCCACTTT. Full variable domain (remainder filled in from reference TRBV7-3 and TRBJ1-6): GAGVSQTPSNKVTEKGKYVELRCDPISGHTALYWYRQSLGQGPEFLIYFQGTGAADDSGLPNDRFFAVRPEGSVSTLKIQRTERGDSAVYLCASSGNRNSPLHFGNGTRLTVT.

The chain uses TRBV5-4 and TRBJ2-1, with D possibly being TRBD1 (6 bases). Trimming stripped 7 bases from V and 4 bases from J, with 15 bases between. From germline, CDR1 is SGHNT and CDR2 YYREEE (reference sequence). The CDR3 is made up of 14 amino acids. Here the CDR3 reads CASPGAGDYNEQFF. The CDR3 DNA is TGTGCCAGCCCCGGGGCAGGGGATTACAATGAGCAGTTCTTC.

The rearrangement links TRBV11-1 to TRBJ2-5; TRBD2 is a possible D gene (6 bases). The V end was cut by 1 base, the J end by 2 bases, with 8 bases between. Germline assignment: CDR1 SGHAT and CDR2 FQDESV (reference sequence). This CDR3 has 14 amino acids. The DNA of the CDR3 is TGTGCCAGCAGCTTAGTGGGGGGACAAGAGACCCAGTACTTC. Protein sequence: CASSLVGGQETQYF.

V is TRBV6-6 and J is TRBJ2-1; 11 bases match TRBD2. The germline gives CDR1 MNHNY, CDR2 SVGAGI (reference sequence). V was pared by 8 bases and J by 6 bases, with 6 bases of the junction left unmatched. This CDR3 comprises 14 residues. The DNA of the CDR3 is TGTGCCAGCGCGAAGGGACTAGCGGCCAATGAGCAGTTCTTC. Residues: CASAKGLAANEQFF.